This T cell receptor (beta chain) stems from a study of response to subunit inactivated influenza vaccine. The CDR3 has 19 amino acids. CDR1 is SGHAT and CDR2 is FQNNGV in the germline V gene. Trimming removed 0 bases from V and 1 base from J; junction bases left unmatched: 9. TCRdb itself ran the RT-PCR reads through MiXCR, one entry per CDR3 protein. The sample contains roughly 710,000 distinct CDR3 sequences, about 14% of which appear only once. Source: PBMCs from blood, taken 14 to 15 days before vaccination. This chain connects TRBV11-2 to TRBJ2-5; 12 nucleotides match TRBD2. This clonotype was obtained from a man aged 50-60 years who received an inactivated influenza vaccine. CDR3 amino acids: CASSLDRLAGGPPQETQYF. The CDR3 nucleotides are TGTGCCAGCAGCTTAGATCGGCTAGCGGGAGGGCCTCCCCAAGAGACCCAGTACTTC.